Each of the 18 T cell receptor beta chains below was sequenced from the same sample in a study of blood T cell repertoires in COVID-19. The data were produced by immunoSEQ multiplex PCR, yet TCRdb's version contains in-frame clones alone and is incomplete. This table has about 300,000 clones, over 75% appearing once. Source material: PBMCs or T cells enriched from blood (not recorded which). The source is a man aged 30 to 45 who had recovered from COVID-19.

The chain couples TRBV4-2 to TRBJ1-2, with D perhaps matching TRBD1 (5 bases). This CDR3 has 17 amino acids. The V and J ends lost 2 bases and 1 base respectively, with 17 bases between them. Germline CDR1 is LGHNA and CDR2 is YNFKEQ. CDR3 nucleotide sequence: TGTGCCAGCAGCCAACTGGCGGCGACGGGGGGTAACTATGGCTACACCTTC. Protein product: CASSQLAATGGNYGYTF.

This chain connects TRBV2 to TRBJ2-5, with 8 positions matching TRBD2. The V gene's germline CDR1 is SNHLY and CDR2 FYNNEI. This CDR3 contains 14 residues. The trim removed 6 bases at V and 1 base at J, leaving 4 bases unmatched. The CDR3 DNA sequence: TGTGCCAGCAGGCCGGGACTAGTCCAAGAGACCCAGTACTTC. Its protein is CASRPGLVQETQYF.

The V gene is TRBV19, the J gene TRBJ1-5; 9 bases are a match to TRBD1. The CDR3 extends over 15 amino acids. Germline V gene data show CDR1 as LNHDA and CDR2 as SQIVND (reference sequence). V lost 3 bases to trimming and J lost 5 bases; unmatched junction nucleotides: 5. CDR3 protein: CASSIRDRAHQPQHF. CDR3 coding DNA: TGTGCCAGTAGTATCCGGGACAGGGCCCATCAGCCCCAGCATTTT.

This chain connects TRBV19 to TRBJ1-2; 7 positions agree with TRBD1. The CDR3 contains 13 residues. The ends lost 7 bases at V and 1 base at J; junction bases unmatched: 3. Germline CDR1 is LNHDA and CDR2 is SQIVND (reference sequence). The CDR3 bases are TGTGCCAGTATCCGACAGGGTAACTATGGCTACACCTTC. Translation: CASIRQGNYGYTF.

The gene calls are TRBV7-8 and TRBJ1-4; 8 bases map to TRBD1. Germline V gene lookup returns CDR1 SGHVS and CDR2 FQNEAQ. The CDR3 is made up of 14 amino acids. Losses at the gene ends were 5 bases for V and 8 bases for J; bases not matched to a gene: 7. CDR3 nucleotides: TGTGCCAGCAGCCTCCAGGGGGCTGTGGAAAAACTGTTTTTT. Translating gives CASSLQGAVEKLFF.

The V gene is TRBV5-1, the J gene TRBJ2-5; 7 positions match TRBD2. The germline gives CDR1 SGHRS, CDR2 YFSETQ. CDR3 length: 14 amino acids. The J segment lost 1 base and the V segment lost 4 bases, leaving 4 bases of the junction unmatched. CDR3 sequence reads: CASSRGGGQETQYF. The DNA for the CDR3 is TGCGCCAGCAGCCGTGGGGGGGGCCAAGAGACCCAGTACTTC.

The rearrangement links TRBV20-1 to TRBJ2-7, with D perhaps given as TRBD1 or TRBD2 (7 bases each). The CDR3 length is 15 residues. V was trimmed by 3 bases and J by 3 bases, leaving 18 bases between them. The V gene's germline CDR1 is DFQATT and CDR2 SNEGSKA (reference sequence). The CDR3 DNA follows: TGCAGTGCTAGTGAGGGGGCTAGCGGTTTCTACGAGCAGTACTTC. Amino acid sequence: CSASEGASGFYEQYF.

This clone was observed a handful of times. The J gene is TRBJ1-3, the V gene TRBV25-1, with D perhaps matching TRBD1 (6 bases). This CDR3 has 15 residues. CDR1 and CDR2 from the germline V gene are MGHDK and SYGVNS. Trimming left V 6 bases short and J 1 base short, with 13 bases between. The CDR3 sequence: CASSPAGQSGNTIYF. The DNA for the CDR3 is TGTGCCAGCAGCCCAGCTGGACAGTCTGGAAACACCATATATTTT.

This chain uses TRBV2 with TRBJ1-1; a weak D match, TRBD1 (5 bases). V dropped 7 bases and J dropped 4 bases, with 13 bases sitting between them. Germline CDR1 is SNHLY and CDR2 is FYNNEI. The CDR3 contains 13 residues. Written as DNA, the CDR3 is TGTGCCAGCACGGGCAGGGATGGCACTGAAGCTTTCTTT. Protein: CASTGRDGTEAFF.

The chain has TRBV11-3 and TRBJ2-5; the match to TRBD1 covers 7 bases. Losses at the gene ends were 1 base for V and 5 bases for J; bases not matched to a gene: 7. Germline CDR1 SGHNT, CDR2 YENEEA. This CDR3 has 15 residues. The DNA for the CDR3 is TGTGCCAGCAGCTTAGGGCAGGGGGTCTGGGAGACCCAGTACTTC. Its protein product is CASSLGQGVWETQYF.

The J gene is TRBJ2-2, the V gene TRBV11-3; D gene unclear. This CDR3 is built from 14 residues. The germline V gene has CDR1 SGHNT and CDR2 YENEEA. Trimming pared 5 bases from V and 1 base from J, leaving 8 bases between. CDR3 bases: TGTGCCAGCAGCACCCACAGGAACACCGGGGAGCTGTTTTTT. This codes for CASSTHRNTGELFF. Using reference TRBV11-3 and TRBJ2-2 for the parts outside the CDR3, the full variable domain is EAGVVQSPRYKIIEKKQPVAFWCNPISGHNTLYWYLQNLGQGPELLIRYENEEAVDDSQLPKDRFSAERLKGVDSTLKIQPAELGDSAVYLCASSTHRNTGELFFGEGSRLTVL.

The genes are TRBV29-1 and TRBJ1-2; 9 bases match TRBD1. J gave up 8 bases and V 1 base, and 5 bases lay outside the gene matches. This CDR3 has 13 residues. CDR1 and CDR2 (germline): SQVTM, ANQGSEA. The CDR3, as DNA: TGCAGCGTTGAAGGGACAGGGGCCCAGGGCTACACCTTC. Its protein product is CSVEGTGAQGYTF.

A word on this clone: The conserved phenylalanine or tryptophan normally closing the CDR3 is absent here, so this likely arose from a read error. The limits of the CDR3 on the DNA are not certain, so only TCRdb's listed CDR3 is given. The chain is built from TRBV20-1 and TRBJ1-1; TRBD1, the table's D call, was not compared with the DNA. Including both end residues, the CDR3 is 10 amino acids long. Germline V gene data show CDR1 as DFQATT and CDR2 as SNEGSKA (reference sequence). CDR3 residues: CSAANGQSTN.

V usage is TRBV19 and J usage is TRBJ2-7; 9 bases are shared with TRBD1. Germline V lookup: CDR1 LNHDA, CDR2 SQIVND (reference sequence). There are 15 residues in the CDR3. V shed 1 base, J shed 5 bases, and the junction held 6 bases outside the gene matches. The CDR3: CASSIASTGGHEQYF. Here the CDR3 DNA reads TGTGCCAGTAGTATAGCTTCGACAGGGGGGCACGAGCAGTACTTC. The whole variable domain, filled in from reference TRBV19 and TRBJ2-7, reads DGGITQSPKYLFRKEGQNVTLSCEQNLNHDAMYWYRQDPGQGLRLIYYSQIVNDFQKGDIAEGYSVSREKKESFPLTVTSAQKNPTAFYLCASSIASTGGHEQYFGPGTRLTVT.

The V gene is TRBV5-1, the J gene TRBJ2-1; 7 bases align to TRBD2. The CDR3 consists of 16 residues. The germline V gene encodes CDR1 SGHRS and CDR2 YFSETQ. The trim removed 1 base at V and 0 bases at J, leaving 4 bases unmatched. The CDR3 bases are TGCGCCAGCAGCTTGAGTGGCGGGAGCTCCTACAATGAGCAGTTCTTC. Translation: CASSLSGGSSYNEQFF.

V and J are TRBV28 and TRBJ1-4; 8 bases align to TRBD1. The germline V gene has CDR1 MDHEN and CDR2 SYDVKM. V shed 5 bases, J shed 5 bases, and the junction held 7 bases outside the gene matches. The CDR3 loop spans 15 amino acids. The CDR3 loop is CASSPQQGVNEKLFF. For the CDR3, the DNA is TGTGCCAGCAGTCCCCAACAGGGGGTGAATGAAAAACTGTTTTTT.

The chain couples TRBV9 to TRBJ1-1; D is possibly TRBD1 (6 bases). The CDR3 loop spans 14 amino acids. Trimming stripped 2 bases from V and 5 bases from J, with 13 bases between. Per germline, CDR1 SGDLS and CDR2 YYNGEE. CDR3 coding DNA: TGTGCCAGCAGCGTGGACAGTCGAGGGACTGAAGCTTTCTTT. Translating it yields CASSVDSRGTEAFF.

V gene TRBV2 combines with J gene TRBJ1-4; D possibly corresponds to TRBD1 (5 bases). The V gene lost 8 bases and the J gene lost 8 bases, with 24 bases spanning the gap. The CDR3 has 16 residues. Germline CDR1 and CDR2: SNHLY and FYNNEI. The CDR3 sequence: CASVLMGPAEREKLFF. The CDR3 bases are TGTGCCAGCGTTTTGATGGGGCCAGCTGAAAGGGAAAAACTGTTTTTT.